The clone carrying this T cell receptor (beta chain) was picked up many times. Its specificity is unknown. The source of the sample is a study of CD8 T cells in ankylosing spondylitis. General study findings and limits: It was reported that disease-linked clones were significantly enriched in matched ankylosing spondylitis synovial fluid.

TCRdb itself ran the 5' RACE reads through MiXCR, one entry per CDR3 protein. Of around 130,000 distinct CDR3 sequences in the sample, approximately 6.8% were seen once. Per the germline V gene, CDR1 is DFQATT and CDR2 is SNEGSKA (reference sequence). CDR3 length: 14 residues. Trimming pared 5 bases from V and 3 bases from J, leaving 13 bases between. The chain uses TRBV20-1 and TRBJ1-4; D might be TRBD1 (5 bases). The clonotype was recovered from a male donor with ankylosing spondylitis or in good health (not recorded which). The sequencing input was blood, either unsorted or a sorted T cell fraction (not recorded which). In DNA, the CDR3 is TGCAGTGCTGGGACCGGGCAGGCTAATGAAAAACTGTTTTTT. Protein sequence: CSAGTGQANEKLFF.